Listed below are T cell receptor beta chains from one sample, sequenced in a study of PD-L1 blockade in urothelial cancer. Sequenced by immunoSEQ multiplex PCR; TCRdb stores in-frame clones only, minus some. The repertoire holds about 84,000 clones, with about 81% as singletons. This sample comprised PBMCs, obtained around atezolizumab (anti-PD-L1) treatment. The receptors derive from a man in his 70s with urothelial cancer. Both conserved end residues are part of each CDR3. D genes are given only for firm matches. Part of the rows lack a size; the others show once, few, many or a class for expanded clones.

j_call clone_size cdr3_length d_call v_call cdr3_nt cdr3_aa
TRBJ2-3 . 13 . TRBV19 TGTGCCAGTGGGGCAGGGGGCACAGATACGCAGTATTTT CASGAGGTDTQYF
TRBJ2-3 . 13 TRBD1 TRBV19 TGTGCCACTGGGGACAGGGTAACAGATACGCAGTATTTT CATGDRVTDTQYF
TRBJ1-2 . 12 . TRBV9 TGTGCCAGCAGCGTAGGGCCGGGTTCCTACACCTTC CASSVGPGSYTF
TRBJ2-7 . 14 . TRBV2 TGTGCCAGCAGTGAAACCCGAAGGGGCTACGAGCAGTACTTC CASSETRRGYEQYF
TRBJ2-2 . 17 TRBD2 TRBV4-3 TGCGCCAGCAGCCAGAATTCGGGGGGGACGAACACCGGGGAGCTGTTTTTT CASSQNSGGTNTGELFF
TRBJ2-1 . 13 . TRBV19 TGTGCCAGCGGGACTTTGTACTACAATGAGCAGTTCTTC CASGTLYYNEQFF
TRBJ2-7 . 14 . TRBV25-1 TGTGCCAGCAGCCCCGTGAGGCCTTCCTACGAGCAGTACTTC CASSPVRPSYEQYF
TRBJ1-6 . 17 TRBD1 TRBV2 TGTGCCAGCAGTGTAGGTGGGACAGGGGCTACCTATTCACCCCTCCACTTT CASSVGGTGATYSPLHF
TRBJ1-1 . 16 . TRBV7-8 TGTGCCAGCAGCTCGATTACGTCCCGGGTAAGGACTGAAGCTTTCTTT CASSSITSRVRTEAFF
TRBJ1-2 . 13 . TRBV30 TGTGCCTGGAGTGTAGGTTCCGGAGATGGCTACACCTTC CAWSVGSGDGYTF
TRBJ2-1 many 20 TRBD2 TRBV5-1 TGCGCCAGCAGCCCCCCAGTGGGGACTAGCGGATCTATGGATTACAATGAGCAGTTCTTC CASSPPVGTSGSMDYNEQFF
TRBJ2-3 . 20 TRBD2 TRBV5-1 TGCGCCAGCAGCCCCGGACAAGATATCTCGGGACTAGCGGAGGCAGATACGCAGTATTTT CASSPGQDISGLAEADTQYF
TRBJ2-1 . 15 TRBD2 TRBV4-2 TGTGCCAGCAGCCGAGGGACTAGCGGGGGGGGAGAGCAGTTCTTC CASSRGTSGGGEQFF
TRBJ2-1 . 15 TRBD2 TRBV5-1 TGCGCCAGCAGCTTGGCAACTAGCGGGAGCAATGAGCAGTTCTTC CASSLATSGSNEQFF
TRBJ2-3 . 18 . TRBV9 TGTGCCAGCAGCGTAGTTTACTCGGGCGGGGATGGCACAGATACGCAGTATTTT CASSVVYSGGDGTDTQYF
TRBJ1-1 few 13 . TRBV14 TGTGCCAGCAGTCCTACTACCTCCGCTGAAGCTTTCTTT CASSPTTSAEAFF
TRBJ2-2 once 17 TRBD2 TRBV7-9 TGTGCCAGCAGCGCCCTTGATAGCGGGACGAACACCGGGGAGCTGTTTTTT CASSALDSGTNTGELFF
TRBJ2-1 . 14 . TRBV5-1 TGCGCCAGCAGCATAGCGGTCTCCTACAATGAGCAGTTCTTC CASSIAVSYNEQFF
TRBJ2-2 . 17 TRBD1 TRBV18 TGTGCCAGCTCACCGATAATCAGACAGGGAGATATCGGGGAGCTGTTTTTT CASSPIIRQGDIGELFF
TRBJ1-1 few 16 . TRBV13 TGTGCCAGCAGCCCCCTTGGGCGGGACCCGAACACTGAAGCTTTCTTT CASSPLGRDPNTEAFF
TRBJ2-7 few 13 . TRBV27 TGTGCCAGCAGTCGGTCGGGGTCCTACGAGCAGTACTTC CASSRSGSYEQYF
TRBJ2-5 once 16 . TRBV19 TGTGCCAGTACCCCCTCGCGGGGAGACCTCCAAGAGACCCAGTACTTC CASTPSRGDLQETQYF
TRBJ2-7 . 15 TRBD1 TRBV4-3 TGCGCCAGCAGCCAACTCAGGGGGCAGACCTACGAGCAGTACTTC CASSQLRGQTYEQYF
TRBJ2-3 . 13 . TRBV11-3 TGTGCCAGCAGCTTAGATTGGCGGGATACGCAGTATTTT CASSLDWRDTQYF
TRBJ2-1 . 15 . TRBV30 TGTGCCTGGAGCGTAGAGGGCAGGGCAGGGGATGAGCAGTTCTTC CAWSVEGRAGDEQFF
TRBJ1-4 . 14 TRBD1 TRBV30 TGTGCCTGGAGTCCGGACAGGGGAGGAGAAAAACTGTTTTTT CAWSPDRGGEKLFF
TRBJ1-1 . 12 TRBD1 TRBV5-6 TGTGCCAGCAGCCACAGGGGCGCTGAAGCTTTCTTT CASSHRGAEAFF
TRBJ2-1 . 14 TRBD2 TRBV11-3 TGTGCCAGCAGGAGCGGGAACCTCGACAATGAGCAGTTCTTC CASRSGNLDNEQFF
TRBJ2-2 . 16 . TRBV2 TGTGCCAGCATGGTGGAGGGGGCGCGAACTGGCGGGGAGCTGTTTTTT CASMVEGARTGGELFF
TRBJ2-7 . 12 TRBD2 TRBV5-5 TGTGCCAGCGCGACTAGCGTTTACGAGCAGTACTTC CASATSVYEQYF
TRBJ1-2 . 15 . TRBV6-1 TGTGCCAGCAGTGATGGTGCGGGGGTGGACTATGGCTACACCTTC CASSDGAGVDYGYTF
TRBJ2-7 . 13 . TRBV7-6 TGTGCCAGCAGCTTAGAGTCAGCCTACGAGCAGTACTTC CASSLESAYEQYF
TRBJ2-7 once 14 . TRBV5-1 TGCGCCAGCAGATTGAGACAGGCGACCTACGAGCAGTACTTC CASRLRQATYEQYF
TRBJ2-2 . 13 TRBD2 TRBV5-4 TGTGCCAGCAGCCCCGGACTAGCCGGGGAGCTGTTTTTT CASSPGLAGELFF
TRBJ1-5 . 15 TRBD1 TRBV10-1 TGCGCCAGCAGTGAATGGGGCAGGGGGAATCAGCCCCAGCATTTT CASSEWGRGNQPQHF
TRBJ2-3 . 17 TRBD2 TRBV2 TGTGCCAGCAGGAGAAGGGGGGCTAGCGGGAGCACAGATACGCAGTATTTT CASRRRGASGSTDTQYF
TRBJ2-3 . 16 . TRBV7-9 TGTGCCAGCAGCTTAGAGGTCCGGCGGAGCACAGATACGCAGTATTTT CASSLEVRRSTDTQYF
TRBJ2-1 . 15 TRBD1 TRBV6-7 TGTGCCAGCAGTTACGGGACAGGGTTCTACAATGAGCAGTTCTTC CASSYGTGFYNEQFF
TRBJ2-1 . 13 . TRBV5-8 TGTGCCAGCAGCCCCCTCAAGGCGGGTGAGCAGTTCTTC CASSPLKAGEQFF
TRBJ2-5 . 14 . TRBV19 TGTGCCAGTAGTATTCCTGGACAGCAAGAGACCCAGTACTTC CASSIPGQQETQYF
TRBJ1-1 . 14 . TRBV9 TGTGCCAGCAGTACTACAGGGAGTAACACTGAAGCTTTCTTT CASSTTGSNTEAFF
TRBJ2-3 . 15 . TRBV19 TGTGCCAGTACCCCGGGGGGCGGTGGCACAGATACGCAGTATTTT CASTPGGGGTDTQYF
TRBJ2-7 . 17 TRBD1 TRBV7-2 TGTGCCAGCACCATCTTAGCCCGGGGACAGGGATCCTACGAGCAGTACTTC CASTILARGQGSYEQYF
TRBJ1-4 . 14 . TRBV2 TGTGCCAGCAGTGTAAGGAGGACTAATGAAAAACTGTTTTTT CASSVRRTNEKLFF
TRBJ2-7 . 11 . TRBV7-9 TGTGCCAGCAGCCTGTCGTCCGAGCAGTACTTC CASSLSSEQYF
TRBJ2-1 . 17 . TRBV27 TGTGCCAGCAGTCCCCTAGACGGGGTAAGCTCCTACAATGAGCAGTTCTTC CASSPLDGVSSYNEQFF